This T cell receptor beta chain originates from a study of blood T cell repertoires in COVID-19. Whole-study context: Donors in the United States, Italy and Spain gave samples during acute or convalescent COVID-19.

Germline-derived CDR1 and CDR2 are SGHRS and YFSETQ. V lost 4 bases and J lost 7; bases outside the gene matches: 5. The CDR3 runs to 14 residues. Using immunoSEQ multiplex PCR, the repertoire was profiled, and TCRdb retains in-frame clones only, with some absent. The table includes roughly 75,000 clones, more than 65% detected once. This sequence was found in a man aged 50 or older with acute or convalescent COVID-19. The rearrangement links TRBV5-1 to TRBJ1-4; TRBD1 matches 9 bases. The sample comprised peripheral blood. The CDR3 loop reads CASSLPGQGEKLFF. The CDR3 nucleotides read TGCGCCAGCAGCCTCCCGGGACAGGGTGAAAAACTGTTTTTT.